Given below is one T cell receptor (beta chain) in context. The antigen is unknown. Genomic DNA templated the TCR beta VDJ and CDR3 profiling. From the reads, TCRdb called clonotypes with MiXCR, one entry per CDR3 protein. The table lists about 400,000 distinct CDR3 sequences, about 70% of them singletons. The data stem from a study of CD8+CD57+ T cells in acquired aplastic anemia. Germline CDR1 reads MRHNA; CDR2 reads SNTAGT. Deletions cut 10 bases from V and 1 base from J, with 17 bases between. This CDR3 is 14 amino acids long. Overall study results and limits: Both patients and controls carried the same twenty-nine CD8+ CDR3 sequences.

V and J are TRBV6-4 and TRBJ2-7; D may correspond to TRBD1 or TRBD2 (5 bases each). The source of this sequence is a human donor in good health, serving as a control. Sequenced sample: sorted CD4+, CD8+, or CD8+CD57+ T cells (not recorded which) from PBMCs. The CDR3 here is CATHTGPVSYEQYF. The CDR3 coding sequence is TGTGCCACGCACACGGGGCCCGTATCCTACGAGCAGTACTTC.